The next 30 T cell receptor beta chains were all read from a single sample in a study of shared clonotypes between healthy human individuals (dated by TCRdb to about 2020). The library relied on the immunoSEQ multiplex PCR assay. TCRdb limited this immuneACCESS table to in-frame rearrangements with V and J called. A share of clones is missing; checked studies link under half to unresolved V genes, and the rest is unexplained. The sample contains some 1.1 million clones, 60% to 85% of them found a single time. 0.89% of the sample lies in the top ten. Input material: memory CD4+ T cells from PBMCs. The cell subset or site label, as the study defines it: CD45RA-negative fraction. Receptors were obtained from a man between 18 and 29 years old in good health. Some clones in this sample may be carry-over from other donors' samples.

This clone was seen only once. The chain has TRBV2 and TRBJ1-4, with D maybe TRBD1 (6 bases). Between the trimmed V and J ends, which lost 6 bases and 4 bases, there was a span of 15 bases. The CDR3 sequence is 15 residues long. Germline CDR1 and CDR2: SNHLY and FYNNEI. This CDR3 is CASSRVTGINEKLFF. CDR3 in DNA: TGTGCCAGCAGCCGAGTCACAGGGATTAATGAAAAACTGTTTTTT.

The chain is built from TRBV5-6 and TRBJ1-2, with 9 bases that match TRBD1. The V segment lost 4 bases and the J segment 2 bases; nucleotides outside the gene matches: 9. The germline gives CDR1 SGHDT, CDR2 YYEEEE. The CDR3 runs to 16 residues. The CDR3 DNA reads TGTGCCAGCAGCACCCGCCGGGACAGGGTGAACTATGGCTACACCTTC. Protein sequence: CASSTRRDRVNYGYTF.

Comment on this clone: Different DNA sequences within this sample yield the same CDR3. The chain carries TRBV20-1 and TRBJ2-3; D is unclear. CDR3 size: 11 residues. Germline CDR1 and CDR2: DFQATT and SNEGSKA (reference sequence). V lost 6 bases and J 6 bases, leaving 10 bases between the germline ends. CDR3 DNA: TGCAGTGCCGCACTTACCGATACGCAGTATTTT. Translated: CSAALTDTQYF.

Ten or more counts support this clone. This CDR3 is also generated by other DNA sequences in the sample. The chain recombines TRBV2 with TRBJ2-3, with D possibly being TRBD2 (7 bases). The CDR3 has 12 amino acids. Germline CDR1 SNHLY, CDR2 FYNNEI. Trimming cost V 6 bases and J 4 bases, with 8 bases left between them. The CDR3 region is CASRGGADTQYF. The CDR3 nucleotides read TGTGCCAGCAGAGGGGGGGCAGATACGCAGTATTTT.

In its sample, this clone was seen once. This chain uses TRBV7-3 with TRBJ2-1; TRBD2 might be the D (6 bases). The CDR3 loop spans 14 amino acids. V was trimmed by 5 bases and J by 9 bases, leaving 17 bases between them. The germline CDR1 and CDR2 sequences are SGHTA and FQGTGA. Here the CDR3 DNA reads TGTGCCAGCAGCCCCGGGACTCAATACGGTGAGCAGTTCTTC. This gives the protein CASSPGTQYGEQFF.

The CDR3 DNA sequence: TGTGCCAGCAGTGCGGCTCCCCCCTCTGGGGCCAACGTCCTGACTTTC. Protein sequence: CASSAAPPSGANVLTF. V is TRBV6-1 and J is TRBJ2-6; D gene unclear. The CDR3 is 16 amino acids. V gave up 4 bases and J gave up 0 bases, with 10 bases separating them. Germline assignment: CDR1 MNHNS and CDR2 SASEGT.

J is TRBJ1-2 and V is TRBV2; possibly TRBD1 for D (6 bases). The germline V gene encodes CDR1 SNHLY and CDR2 FYNNEI. There are 12 residues in the CDR3. Trimming stripped 2 bases from V and 8 bases from J, with 9 bases between. The CDR3 protein is CASSERGEGYTF. The CDR3 nucleotides read TGTGCCAGCAGTGAAAGGGGGGAAGGCTACACCTTC.

This clone was seen only a few times. V and J are TRBV28 and TRBJ1-5; TRBD1 aligns across 7 bases. The CDR3 contains 15 residues. The V gene's germline CDR1 is MDHEN and CDR2 SYDVKM. Germline trimming cut 6 bases from V and 3 bases from J; bases unmatched to any gene: 8. The CDR3 sequence is CASSVQGWDNQPQHF. The DNA for the CDR3 is TGTGCCAGCAGCGTACAGGGGTGGGACAATCAGCCCCAGCATTTT.

This chain links TRBV10-3 with TRBJ1-1; D unresolved. Germline assignment: CDR1 ENHRY and CDR2 SYGVKD. Trimming removed 6 bases at V and 1 base at J, with 15 bases between. The CDR3 is 15 residues long. CDR3 in DNA: TGTGCCATCAGAACTCTCGGGGTACAGAACACTGAAGCTTTCTTT. Amino acid sequence: CAIRTLGVQNTEAFF.

This CDR3 reads CATSRATGTGPYEQYF. The CDR3 region has the DNA TGTGCCACCAGCAGAGCTACGGGGACAGGGCCCTACGAGCAGTACTTC. The chain links TRBV15 to TRBJ2-7; 9 nucleotides agree with TRBD1. The CDR3 length is 16 residues. Germline V CDR1 and CDR2: LNHNV, YYDKDF (reference sequence). V shed 1 base, J shed 2 bases, and the junction held 6 bases outside the gene matches.

Remarks on this clone: It may be a read error: a sequence one base away is much more abundant. V is TRBV9 and J is TRBJ2-1; no clear D. The CDR3 loop spans 13 amino acids. Germline CDR1 is SGDLS and CDR2 is YYNGEE. V shed 3 bases and J shed 0 bases, with 4 bases lying between them. CDR3: CASSGSSYNEQFF. CDR3 bases: TGTGCCAGCAGCGGAAGCTCCTACAATGAGCAGTTCTTC.

The rearrangement joins TRBV14 to TRBJ2-3, with D unclear. Germline CDR1 and CDR2: SGHDN and FVKESK. CDR3 size: 12 residues. The V and J ends lost 4 bases and 10 bases respectively, with 12 bases between them. The CDR3 DNA sequence: TGTGCCAGCAGCCCCAACTTCCTTTCGCAGTATTTT. It codes for CASSPNFLSQYF.

This clone was counted a single time. This chain links TRBV5-1 with TRBJ1-1; D is undetermined. Trimming pared 0 bases from V and 4 bases from J, leaving 13 bases between. Germline values: CDR1 SGHRS, CDR2 YFSETQ. The CDR3 loop spans 15 amino acids. CDR3 amino acids: CASSLVVSQSTEAFF. The CDR3 DNA reads as TGCGCCAGCAGCTTGGTTGTGAGTCAAAGCACTGAAGCTTTCTTT. The full variable domain, its missing parts supplied by reference TRBV5-1 and TRBJ1-1, is KAGVTQTPRYLIKTRGQQVTLSCSPISGHRSVSWYQQTPGQGLQFLFEYFSETQRNKGNFPGRFSGRQFSNSRSEMNVSTLELGDSALYLCASSLVVSQSTEAFFGQGTRLTVV.

The chain joins TRBV7-8 to TRBJ2-7; D gene uncertain. Trimming pared 5 bases from V and 3 bases from J, leaving 11 bases between. Germline V gene data show CDR1 as SGHVS and CDR2 as FQNEAQ. The CDR3 covers 13 residues. The CDR3 DNA is TGTGCCAGCAGCCAACAGAGTATCTACGAGCAGTACTTC. It specifies CASSQQSIYEQYF.

The rearrangement links TRBV5-4 to TRBJ2-3; D remains unclear. Trimming took off 1 base at V and 6 bases at J, with 12 bases between the two ends. The CDR3 is 14 residues long. Germline V gene lookup returns CDR1 SGHNT and CDR2 YYREEE (reference sequence). The CDR3 protein is CASSLPPPADTQYF. CDR3 bases: TGTGCCAGCAGCTTGCCACCCCCCGCCGATACGCAGTATTTT.

This clone occurred a few times. V usage is TRBV27 and J usage is TRBJ1-2; D is unresolved. The germline V and J ends were trimmed by 6 bases and 0 bases, with 14 bases remaining between them. Germline V gene data show CDR1 as MNHEY and CDR2 as SMNVEV (reference sequence). The CDR3 length is 15 residues. The CDR3 is CASSFRHPANYGYTF. In DNA form, the CDR3 reads TGTGCCAGCAGCTTCCGCCATCCCGCTAACTATGGCTACACCTTC.

The chain couples TRBV7-2 to TRBJ1-2, with D maybe TRBD1 (5 bases). CDR3 length equals 17 residues. Trimming removed 1 base at V and 4 bases at J, with 19 bases between. Germline values: CDR1 SGHTA, CDR2 FQGNSA. This CDR3 is CASSLVGAKTASYGYTF. The CDR3 region has the DNA TGTGCCAGCAGCTTAGTTGGGGCCAAGACAGCCTCCTATGGCTACACCTTC.

This clone showed up just once. V and J are TRBV28 and TRBJ1-1; maybe TRBD1 (5 bases). The V gene lost 3 bases and the J gene lost 2 bases, with 16 bases spanning the gap. CDR3 length: 16 amino acids. The germline V gene has CDR1 MDHEN and CDR2 SYDVKM. The CDR3 is CASSFAGWGRNTEAFF. CDR3 DNA: TGTGCCAGCAGTTTTGCGGGCTGGGGCCGAAACACTGAAGCTTTCTTT.

This clone has a single count. The chain recombines TRBV28 with TRBJ2-7, with TRBD2 matching over 9 bases. Germline V gene data show CDR1 as MDHEN and CDR2 as SYDVKM. The CDR3 length is 15 residues. V shed 7 bases, J shed 2 bases, and the junction held 9 bases outside the gene matches. The CDR3 DNA sequence: TGTGCCAGCACCCTGGGCGGGAGGGCCCCCTACGAGCAGTACTTC. Protein sequence: CASTLGGRAPYEQYF.

This chain connects TRBV27 to TRBJ1-2; no reliable D call. The germline V gene encodes CDR1 MNHEY and CDR2 SMNVEV (reference sequence). The CDR3 contains 16 residues. Trimming removed 2 bases from V and 2 bases from J, with 15 bases in between. The CDR3 loop reads CASSLRSRGRNYGYTF. The CDR3 coding sequence is TGTGCCAGCAGTTTACGATCTCGGGGAAGGAACTATGGCTACACCTTC.

DNA for the CDR3: TGTGCCAGTAAATTTGGGGTCTGGAAACGGCCCTGGGCAGAGAACACTGAAGCTTTCTTT. It encodes CASKFGVWKRPWAENTEAFF. V usage is TRBV19 and J usage is TRBJ1-1; D is uncertain. Trimming pared 7 bases from V and 1 base from J, leaving 31 bases between. This CDR3 spans 20 amino acids. Germline V lookup: CDR1 LNHDA, CDR2 SQIVND (reference sequence).

The chain couples TRBV5-4 to TRBJ2-5; either TRBD1 or TRBD2 may supply D (5 bases each). Germline CDR1 SGHNT, CDR2 YYREEE (reference sequence). This CDR3 has 16 residues. V dropped 0 bases and J dropped 3 bases, with 15 bases sitting between them. The chain's CDR3 is CASSLGGAEREETQYF. The CDR3 DNA is TGTGCCAGCAGCTTGGGAGGGGCGGAACGGGAAGAGACCCAGTACTTC.

The chain has TRBV19 and TRBJ1-3; no reliable D call. This CDR3 region has 13 residues. The V gene lost 3 bases and the J gene lost 5 bases, with 8 bases spanning the gap. Germline V gene sequence: CDR1 LNHDA, CDR2 SQIVND (reference sequence). DNA for the CDR3: TGTGCCAGTAGTATCAGAGAACGAAACACCATATATTTT. Translating gives CASSIRERNTIYF.

V gene TRBV7-2 combines with J gene TRBJ2-1; 9 nucleotides align to TRBD2. This CDR3 contains 13 residues. Germline V gene data show CDR1 as SGHTA and CDR2 as FQGNSA. V dropped 1 base and J dropped 15; count of bases not matched to a gene: 7. The CDR3 DNA reads TGTGCCAGCAGCTTAGGAGCGGGAGGCTTCCGGTTCTTC. This gives the protein CASSLGAGGFRFF.

V gene TRBV2 combines with J gene TRBJ2-7, with TRBD1 identical over 7 bases. Germline V gene data show CDR1 as SNHLY and CDR2 as FYNNEI. V lost 4 bases to trimming and J lost 4 bases; unmatched junction nucleotides: 4. The CDR3 contains 13 residues. CDR3 sequence: CASSVDRAYEQYF. The CDR3 DNA sequence: TGTGCCAGCAGTGTTGACAGGGCTTACGAGCAGTACTTC.

The CDR3 here is CAWSGDDYNQPQHF. DNA of the CDR3: TGTGCCTGGAGTGGGGACGACTACAATCAGCCCCAGCATTTT. The V call is TRBV30, the J call TRBJ1-5, with D perhaps matching TRBD1 (5 bases). There are 14 residues in the CDR3. V lost 1 base and J 3 bases, leaving 10 bases between the germline ends. Germline V gives CDR1 GTSNPN, CDR2 SVGIG (reference sequence).

The J gene is TRBJ2-6, the V gene TRBV7-2; D is unresolved. The V and J ends lost 0 bases and 5 bases respectively, with 11 bases between them. This CDR3 comprises 16 residues. The V gene's germline CDR1 is SGHTA and CDR2 FQGNSA. The CDR3 reads CASSLAEFGWANVLTF. The CDR3 DNA follows: TGTGCCAGCAGCTTAGCAGAGTTCGGCTGGGCCAACGTCCTGACTTTC.

The rearrangement links TRBV5-1 to TRBJ2-7; 10 bases are a match to TRBD1. Germline V CDR1 and CDR2: SGHRS, YFSETQ. The J segment lost 1 base and the V segment lost 4 bases, leaving 5 bases of the junction unmatched. The CDR3 length is 15 residues. In nucleotides, the CDR3 is TGCGCCAGCAGCACCGGGACAGGGGATTCCTACGAGCAGTACTTC. It is translated as CASSTGTGDSYEQYF.

Written as DNA, the CDR3 is TGTGCCAGCAGTTCGGTCCTAGCGGGAGCCACCAATGAGCAGTTCTTC. Translated, it gives CASSSVLAGATNEQFF. The chain combines TRBV11-3 with TRBJ2-1; 10 bases align to TRBD2. V trimming: 6 bases; J trimming: 6 bases; junction bases outside the gene matches: 11. The germline CDR1 and CDR2 sequences are SGHNT and YENEEA. CDR3 length: 16 residues.

The chain joins TRBV9 to TRBJ2-7, with D possibly matching TRBD1 (6 bases). V was clipped by 2 bases and J by 1 base, with 13 bases between them. This CDR3 is built from 15 residues. Germline assignment: CDR1 SGDLS and CDR2 YYNGEE. CDR3 sequence: CASSVSPQGSYEQYF. CDR3 nucleotides: TGTGCCAGCAGCGTCAGCCCACAGGGATCCTACGAGCAGTACTTC.